This T cell receptor (beta chain) emerged from a study of a mutant IDH1 vaccine in newly diagnosed glioma. In the study overall: Either 4-6 weeks after radiotherapy alone or alongside temozolomide, vaccination was begun. Earlier treatment was radiotherapy, temozolomide, or both, with most getting both. Overall study findings and caveats: There were vaccine-induced immune responses in more than 85% of the patients.

The repertoire was sequenced with immunoSEQ multiplex PCR; TCRdb's copy has only in-frame clones and lacks some. In the table there are about 60,000 clones, 84% of which are singletons. This clone showed up just once. The antigen is undetermined. Time point of the sample: week 35, safety follow-up. Vaccine doses each comprised 300 ug of mutant IDH1 20-mer peptide, with topical imiquimod. The study enrolled donors with new WHO grade 3 or 4 IDH1-mutant, ATRX-lost astrocytomas. The germline V gene encodes CDR1 SGHRS and CDR2 YFSETQ. V gave up 0 bases and J gave up 1 base; unmatched junction bases: 3. The CDR3 totals 15 residues.

The material was PBMCs, obtained from a glioma patient whose treatment included an IDH1 peptide vaccine. This clonotype was obtained from a man aged 25 to 45 with glioma. The chain is built from TRBV5-1 and TRBJ1-1; 7 positions agree with TRBD1. The CDR3 nucleotides are TGCGCCAGCAGCTTGGAGGGGGCGAGGAACACTGAAGCTTTCTTT. Amino acids: CASSLEGARNTEAFF.